This entry is about one T cell receptor beta chain. What it binds is not known. Per the germline V gene, CDR1 is KGHSH and CDR2 is LQKENI. The V gene end was trimmed by 0 bases and the J gene end by 2 bases; junction bases not matched to a gene: 4. This CDR3 has 16 residues. The data derive from a study of OX40 agonist ivuxolimab in advanced cancers. Overall study context: An agonistic human IgG2 monoclonal antibody against OX40 (CD134) was given. Participants, 80% to 90% male, averaged roughly 60 years of age, ranging from roughly 20 to 79.

Profiling relied on immunoSEQ multiplex PCR, and the TCRdb table lists in-frame clones only, not all of them. The table lists 70,000 or so clones, 70% to 90% of them singletons. Overall study findings and caveats: It was not determined which antigens were specifically recognized by the peripheral T cells that had undergone clonal expansion.

This chain joins TRBV18 and TRBJ2-5, with 9 positions matching TRBD1. The sequences come from CD4+ or CD8+ T cells sorted from blood, collected in a trial of the OX40 agonist ivuxolimab. The clonotype was recovered from an adult with an advanced solid tumor such as melanoma, head and neck, liver or kidney cancer. The CDR3: CASSPPRGTGQETQYF. As DNA, the CDR3 is TGTGCCAGCTCACCACCTCGGGGGACAGGGCAAGAGACCCAGTACTTC.